This TCR beta chain was sequenced during a study of T cell responses to AZD1222 COVID-19 vaccine. TCRdb keeps only in-frame clones here, not all; method: immunoSEQ multiplex PCR. The data contain approximately 120,000 clones, 70% to 85% of them singletons. The germline V and J ends were trimmed by 7 bases and 4 bases, with 13 bases remaining between them. CDR3 size: 13 residues. Germline CDR1 LGHDT, CDR2 YNNKEL (reference sequence). The rearrangement joins TRBV3-1 (or the pseudogene TRBV3-2) to TRBJ1-1; D gene uncertain. Sequenced material: peripheral blood, taken 28 days after the second AZD1222 dose. The sequence derives from an adult who received the AZD1222 COVID-19 vaccine. In nucleotides, the CDR3 is TGTGCCAGCAACGCAGGTATGGGCACTGAAGCTTTCTTT. Its protein product is CASNAGMGTEAFF.